This passage covers 8 T cell receptor beta chains from one sample sequenced in a study of CD8 T cells in Susac syndrome. The authors reverse transcribed roughly 0.5 to 1 ug RNA with random hexamers. TCRdb redid the calling of the immunoSEQ multiplex PCR reads with MiXCR, one entry per CDR3 protein. The table shows more than 150,000 distinct CDR3 sequences, with over 95% occurring only once. The specimen was CD8+ T cells from PBMCs. These receptors originate from a human donor with multiple sclerosis.

This sequence joins TRBV29-1 and TRBJ1-4; perhaps TRBD1 as D (6 bases). V lost 6 bases and J lost 0, with 11 bases in between. Germline V lookup: CDR1 SQVTM, CDR2 ANQGSEA. CDR3 length: 14 residues. The CDR3 is CSVGGTTTNEKLFF. CDR3 in DNA: TGCAGCGTAGGAGGGACAACAACTAATGAAAAACTGTTTTTT.

The chain is built from TRBV15 and TRBJ1-1, with D unclear. Looked up from germline, CDR1 is LNHNV and CDR2 is YYDKDF (reference sequence). This CDR3 has 14 residues. V was pared by 5 bases and J by 2 bases, with 12 bases between. CDR3 region: CATSGRAGNTEAFF. In DNA form, the CDR3 reads TGTGCCACCAGCGGGAGAGCGGGAAACACTGAAGCTTTCTTT.

The CDR3 nucleotides read TGTGCCACCAGCAGTACGAGGGGACTTTCCAATGAGCAGTTCTTC. Protein sequence: CATSSTRGLSNEQFF. The V gene is TRBV15, the J gene TRBJ2-1; the D gene is possibly TRBD2 (6 bases). Trimming removed 3 bases at V and 6 bases at J, with 15 bases between. The CDR3 is 15 amino acids. The V gene's germline CDR1 is LNHNV and CDR2 YYDKDF (reference sequence).

This clonotype was found once. The V gene is TRBV30, the J gene TRBJ1-5; the D gene is possibly TRBD1 (5 bases). The V and J ends lost 3 bases and 2 bases respectively, with 11 bases between them. Per germline, CDR1 GTSNPN and CDR2 SVGIG (reference sequence). The CDR3 covers 14 residues. CDR3 protein: CAWRAGYGNQPQHF. CDR3 nucleotide sequence: TGTGCCTGGAGGGCAGGGTACGGCAATCAGCCCCAGCATTTT. Based on the CDR3 plus reference TRBV30 and TRBJ1-5, the full variable domain is SQTIHQWPATLVQPVGSPLSLECTVEGTSNPNLYWYRQAAGRGLQLLFYSVGIGQISSEVPQNLSASRPQDRQFILSSKKLLLSDSGFYLCAWRAGYGNQPQHFGDGTRLSIL.

This chain links TRBV24-1 with TRBJ2-5; perhaps TRBD1 as D (7 bases). The CDR3 is 16 amino acids. Per germline, CDR1 KGHDR and CDR2 SFDVKD. V lost 4 bases, J lost 1 base, and 15 bases lay in between. CDR3 loop: CATSDRAQGGQETQYF. The CDR3 nucleotides read TGTGCCACCAGTGACAGGGCCCAGGGGGGCCAAGAGACCCAGTACTTC.

The chain is built from TRBV5-1 and TRBJ2-3; 9 bases map to TRBD2. The V gene's germline CDR1 is SGHRS and CDR2 YFSETQ. Unmatched junction bases numbered 7, after V lost 9 bases and J lost 2 bases. The CDR3 has 14 residues. The CDR3, as DNA: TGCGCCACAAAAGCGGGGGGACTCACAGATACGCAGTATTTT. Its protein product is CATKAGGLTDTQYF.

The chain links TRBV27 to TRBJ1-2, with 12 positions matching TRBD1. Germline V gene lookup returns CDR1 MNHEY and CDR2 SMNVEV (reference sequence). The V segment lost 8 bases and the J segment 4 bases; nucleotides outside the gene matches: 17. The CDR3 contains 18 residues. In nucleotides, the CDR3 is TGTGCCAGCTGCCCCATGGGGGACAGGGGGCTTTTTAGCTATGGCTACACCTTC. It codes for CASCPMGDRGLFSYGYTF.

The CDR3 loop reads CSARGGSGDTEAFF. In nucleotides, the CDR3 is TGCAGTGCTAGAGGGGGCAGTGGAGACACTGAAGCTTTCTTT. This sequence joins TRBV20-1 and TRBJ1-1; TRBD1 is a possible D gene (5 bases). This CDR3 is 14 amino acids long. V was trimmed by 1 base and J by 3 bases, leaving 12 bases between them. Germline V gene lookup returns CDR1 DFQATT and CDR2 SNEGSKA (reference sequence).